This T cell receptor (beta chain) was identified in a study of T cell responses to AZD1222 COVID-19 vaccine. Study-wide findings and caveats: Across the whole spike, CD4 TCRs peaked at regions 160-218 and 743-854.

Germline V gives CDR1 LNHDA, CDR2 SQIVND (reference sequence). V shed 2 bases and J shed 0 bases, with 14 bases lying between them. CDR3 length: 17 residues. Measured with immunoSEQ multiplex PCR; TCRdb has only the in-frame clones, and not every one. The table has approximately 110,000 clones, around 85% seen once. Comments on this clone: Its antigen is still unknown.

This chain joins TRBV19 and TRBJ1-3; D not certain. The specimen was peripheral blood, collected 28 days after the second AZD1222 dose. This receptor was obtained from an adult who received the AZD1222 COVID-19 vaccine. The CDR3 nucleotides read TGTGCCAGTAGTATAAGGGCAGAATTAACCTCTGGAAACACCATATATTTT. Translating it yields CASSIRAELTSGNTIYF.